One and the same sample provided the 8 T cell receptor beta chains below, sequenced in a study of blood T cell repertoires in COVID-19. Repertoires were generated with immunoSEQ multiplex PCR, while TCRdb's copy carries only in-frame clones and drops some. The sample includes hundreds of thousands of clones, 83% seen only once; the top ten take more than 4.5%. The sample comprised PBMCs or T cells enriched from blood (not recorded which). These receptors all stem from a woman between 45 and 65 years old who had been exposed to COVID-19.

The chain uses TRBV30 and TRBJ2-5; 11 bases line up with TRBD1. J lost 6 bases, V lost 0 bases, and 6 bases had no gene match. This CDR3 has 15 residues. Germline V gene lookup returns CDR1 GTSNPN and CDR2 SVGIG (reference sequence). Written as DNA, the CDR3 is TGTGCCTGGAGTGTTGGGGACAGGGGGTCGCAGACCCAGTACTTC. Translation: CAWSVGDRGSQTQYF. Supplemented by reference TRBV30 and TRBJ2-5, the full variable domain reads SQTIHQWPATLVQPVGSPLSLECTVEGTSNPNLYWYRQAAGRGLQLLFYSVGIGQISSEVPQNLSASRPQDRQFILSSKKLLLSDSGFYLCAWSVGDRGSQTQYFGPGTRLLVL.

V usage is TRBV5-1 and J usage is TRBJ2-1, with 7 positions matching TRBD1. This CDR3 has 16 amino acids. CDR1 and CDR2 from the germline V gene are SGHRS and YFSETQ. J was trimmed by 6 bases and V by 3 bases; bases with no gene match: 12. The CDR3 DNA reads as TGCGCCAGCAGCTGGGGGACAGCGACTGGTCTCAATGAGCAGTTCTTC. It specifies CASSWGTATGLNEQFF.

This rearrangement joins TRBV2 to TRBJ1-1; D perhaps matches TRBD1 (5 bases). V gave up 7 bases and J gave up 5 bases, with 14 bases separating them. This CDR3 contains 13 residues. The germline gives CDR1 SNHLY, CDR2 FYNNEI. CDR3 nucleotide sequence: TGTGCCAGCAAGACGGGGGGGTGGACTGAAGCTTTCTTT. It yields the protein CASKTGGWTEAFF.

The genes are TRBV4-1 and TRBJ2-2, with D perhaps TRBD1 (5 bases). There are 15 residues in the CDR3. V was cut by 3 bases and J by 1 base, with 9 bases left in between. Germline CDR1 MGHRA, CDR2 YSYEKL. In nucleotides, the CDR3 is TGCGCCAGCAGCCAGGAGACAGTGAACACCGGGGAGCTGTTTTTT. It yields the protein CASSQETVNTGELFF.

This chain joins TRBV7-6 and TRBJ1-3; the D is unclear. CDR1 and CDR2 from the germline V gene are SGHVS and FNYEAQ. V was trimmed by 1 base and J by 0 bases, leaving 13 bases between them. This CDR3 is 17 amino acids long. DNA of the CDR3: TGTGCCAGCAGCTTAGGAGGGCTCGAGGGCTCTGGAAACACCATATATTTT. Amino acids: CASSLGGLEGSGNTIYF.

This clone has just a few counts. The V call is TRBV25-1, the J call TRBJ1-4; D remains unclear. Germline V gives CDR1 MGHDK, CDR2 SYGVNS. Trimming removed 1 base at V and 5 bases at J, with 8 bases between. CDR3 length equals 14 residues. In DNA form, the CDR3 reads TGTGCCAGCAGTGAATCATGGCGGAATGAAAAACTGTTTTTT. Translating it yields CASSESWRNEKLFF.

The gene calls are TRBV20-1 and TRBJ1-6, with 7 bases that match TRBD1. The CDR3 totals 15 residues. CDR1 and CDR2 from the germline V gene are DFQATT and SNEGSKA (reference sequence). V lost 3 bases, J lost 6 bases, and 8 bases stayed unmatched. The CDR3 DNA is TGCAGTGCTAGTGACTCCCACAGGGGTAATTCACCCCTCCACTTT. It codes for CSASDSHRGNSPLHF.

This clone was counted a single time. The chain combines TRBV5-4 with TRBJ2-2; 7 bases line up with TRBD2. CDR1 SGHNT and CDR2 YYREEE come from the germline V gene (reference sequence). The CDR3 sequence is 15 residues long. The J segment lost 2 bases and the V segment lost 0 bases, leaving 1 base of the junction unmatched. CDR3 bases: TGTGCCAGCAGCTTGGCGGGGGGTAACACCGGGGAGCTGTTTTTT. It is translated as CASSLAGGNTGELFF.